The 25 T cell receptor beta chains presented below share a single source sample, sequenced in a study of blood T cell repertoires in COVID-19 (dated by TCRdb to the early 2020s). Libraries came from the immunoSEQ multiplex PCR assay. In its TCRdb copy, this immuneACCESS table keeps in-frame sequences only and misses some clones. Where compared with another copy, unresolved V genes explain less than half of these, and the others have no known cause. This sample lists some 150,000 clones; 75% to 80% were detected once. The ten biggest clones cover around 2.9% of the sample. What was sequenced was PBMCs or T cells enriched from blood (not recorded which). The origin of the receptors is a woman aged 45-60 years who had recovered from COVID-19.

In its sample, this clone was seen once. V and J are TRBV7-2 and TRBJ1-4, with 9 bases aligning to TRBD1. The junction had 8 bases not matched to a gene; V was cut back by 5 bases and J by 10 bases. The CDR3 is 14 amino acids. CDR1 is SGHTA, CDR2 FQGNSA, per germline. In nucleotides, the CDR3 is TGTGCCAGCAGCCCGGGACAGGGTTCTACAAAACTGTTTTTT. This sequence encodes CASSPGQGSTKLFF. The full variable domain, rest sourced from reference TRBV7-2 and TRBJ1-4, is GAGVSQSPSNKVTEKGKDVELRCDPISGHTALYWYRQSLGQGLEFLIYFQGNSAPDKSGLPSDRFSAERTGGSVSTLTIQRTQQEDSAVYLCASSPGQGSTKLFFGSGTQLSVL.

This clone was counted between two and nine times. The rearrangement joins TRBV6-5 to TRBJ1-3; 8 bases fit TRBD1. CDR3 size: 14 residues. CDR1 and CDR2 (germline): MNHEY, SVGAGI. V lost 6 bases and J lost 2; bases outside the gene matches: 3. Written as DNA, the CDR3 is TGTGCCAGCAGCCAGACAGGGGCTGGAAACACCATATATTTT. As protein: CASSQTGAGNTIYF.

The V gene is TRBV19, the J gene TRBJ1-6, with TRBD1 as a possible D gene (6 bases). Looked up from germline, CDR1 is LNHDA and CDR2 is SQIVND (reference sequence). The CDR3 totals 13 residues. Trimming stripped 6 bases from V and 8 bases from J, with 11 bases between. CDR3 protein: CASRTYRDSPLHF. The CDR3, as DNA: TGTGCCAGTAGGACCTACAGGGATTCACCCCTCCACTTT.

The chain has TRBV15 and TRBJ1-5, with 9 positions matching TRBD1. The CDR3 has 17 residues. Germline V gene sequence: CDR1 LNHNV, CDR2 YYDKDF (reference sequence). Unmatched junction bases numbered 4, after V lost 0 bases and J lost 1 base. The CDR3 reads CATSRDRGTGSNQPQHF. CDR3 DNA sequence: TGTGCCACCAGCAGAGATCGAGGGACAGGGAGCAATCAGCCCCAGCATTTT.

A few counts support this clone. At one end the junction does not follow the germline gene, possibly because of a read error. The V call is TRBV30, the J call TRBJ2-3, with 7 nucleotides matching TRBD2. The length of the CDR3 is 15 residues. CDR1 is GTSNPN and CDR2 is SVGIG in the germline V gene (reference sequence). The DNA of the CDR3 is TGTGCCTGGAGCCCGTGGGGGGGTAGCAAAGATACGCAGTATTTT. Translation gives CAWSPWGGSKDTQYF.

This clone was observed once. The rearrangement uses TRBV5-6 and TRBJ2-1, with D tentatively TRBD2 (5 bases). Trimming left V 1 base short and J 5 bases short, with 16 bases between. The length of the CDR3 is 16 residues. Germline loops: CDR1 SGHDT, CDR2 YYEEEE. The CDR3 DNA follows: TGTGCCAGCAGCTTGACTGCGAGTAGCGCTAACAATGAGCAGTTCTTC. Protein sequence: CASSLTASSANNEQFF.

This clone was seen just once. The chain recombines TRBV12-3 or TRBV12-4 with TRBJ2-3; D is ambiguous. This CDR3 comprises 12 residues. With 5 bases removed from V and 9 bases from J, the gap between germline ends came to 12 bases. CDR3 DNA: TGTGCCAGCAGTCCCTTCGGTGAGACGCAGTATTTT. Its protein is CASSPFGETQYF.

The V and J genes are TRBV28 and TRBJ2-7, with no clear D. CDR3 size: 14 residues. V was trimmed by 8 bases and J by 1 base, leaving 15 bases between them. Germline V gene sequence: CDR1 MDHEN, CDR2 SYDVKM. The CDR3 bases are TGTGCCAGCCGGGTTTCGGGTGTGTCCTACGAGCAGTACTTC. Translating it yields CASRVSGVSYEQYF.

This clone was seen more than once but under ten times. The CDR3 bases are TGCAGCGACACTGAGCAGTTCTTC. It specifies CSDTEQFF. The genes are TRBV29-1 and TRBJ2-1; no firm D call. Germline V gene lookup returns CDR1 SQVTM and CDR2 ANQGSEA. Deletions cut 7 bases from V and 9 bases from J, with 4 bases between. This CDR3 has 8 amino acids.

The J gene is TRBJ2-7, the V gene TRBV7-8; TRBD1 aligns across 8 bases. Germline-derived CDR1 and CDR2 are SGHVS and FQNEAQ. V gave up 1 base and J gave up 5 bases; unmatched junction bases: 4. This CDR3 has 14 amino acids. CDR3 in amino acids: CASSLEGTGNEQYF. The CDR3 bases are TGTGCCAGCAGCTTAGAAGGGACAGGCAACGAGCAGTACTTC.

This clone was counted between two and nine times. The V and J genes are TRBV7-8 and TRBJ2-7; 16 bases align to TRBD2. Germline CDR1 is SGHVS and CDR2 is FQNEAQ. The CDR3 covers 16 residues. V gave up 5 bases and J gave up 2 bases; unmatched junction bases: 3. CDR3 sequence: CASSVGTSGRAYEQYF. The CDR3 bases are TGTGCCAGCAGCGTCGGGACTAGCGGGAGGGCCTACGAGCAGTACTTC.

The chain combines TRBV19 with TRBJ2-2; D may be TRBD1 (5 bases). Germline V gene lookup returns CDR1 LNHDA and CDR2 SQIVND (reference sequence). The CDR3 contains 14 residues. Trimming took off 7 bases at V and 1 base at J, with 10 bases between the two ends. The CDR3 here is CASNPTGNTGELFF. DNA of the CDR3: TGTGCCAGTAACCCTACAGGGAACACCGGGGAGCTGTTTTTT.

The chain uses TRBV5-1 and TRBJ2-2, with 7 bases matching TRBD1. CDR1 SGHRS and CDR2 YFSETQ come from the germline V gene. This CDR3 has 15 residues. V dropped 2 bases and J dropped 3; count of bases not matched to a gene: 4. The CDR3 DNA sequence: TGCGCCAGCAGCTTTGGACAGGTTTACACCGGGGAGCTGTTTTTT. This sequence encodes CASSFGQVYTGELFF.

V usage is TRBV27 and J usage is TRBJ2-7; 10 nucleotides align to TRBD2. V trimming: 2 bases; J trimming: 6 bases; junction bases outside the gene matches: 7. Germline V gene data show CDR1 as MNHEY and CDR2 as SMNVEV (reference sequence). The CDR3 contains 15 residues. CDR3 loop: CASSLLAGVSSEQYF. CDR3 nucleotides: TGTGCCAGCAGTTTACTAGCGGGAGTAAGTAGCGAGCAGTACTTC.

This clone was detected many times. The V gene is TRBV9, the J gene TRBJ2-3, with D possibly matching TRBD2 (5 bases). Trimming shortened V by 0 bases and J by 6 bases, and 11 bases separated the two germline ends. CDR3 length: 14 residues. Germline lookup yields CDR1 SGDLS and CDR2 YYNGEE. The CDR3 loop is CASSVAYRGDTQYF. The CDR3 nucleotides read TGTGCCAGCAGCGTAGCTTATAGAGGGGATACGCAGTATTTT.

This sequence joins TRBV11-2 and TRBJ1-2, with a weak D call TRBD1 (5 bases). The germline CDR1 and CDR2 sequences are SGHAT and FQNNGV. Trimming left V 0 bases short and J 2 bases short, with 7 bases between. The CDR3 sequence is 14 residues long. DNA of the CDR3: TGTGCCAGCAGCTTAGAAGCAGGGAACTATGGCTACACCTTC. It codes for CASSLEAGNYGYTF.

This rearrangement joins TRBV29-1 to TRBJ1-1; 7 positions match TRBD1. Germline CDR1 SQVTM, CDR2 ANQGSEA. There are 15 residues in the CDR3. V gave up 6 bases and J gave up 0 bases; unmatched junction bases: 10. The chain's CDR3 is CSVPSTGQMNTEAFF. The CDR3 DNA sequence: TGCAGCGTCCCGTCGACAGGGCAAATGAACACTGAAGCTTTCTTT.

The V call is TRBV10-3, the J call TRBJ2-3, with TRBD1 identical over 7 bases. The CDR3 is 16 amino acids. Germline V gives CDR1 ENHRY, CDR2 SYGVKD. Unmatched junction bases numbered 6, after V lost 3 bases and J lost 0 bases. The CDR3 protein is CAISDKSGQSTDTQYF. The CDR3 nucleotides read TGTGCCATCAGTGACAAGTCGGGACAGAGCACAGATACGCAGTATTTT.

CDR3 amino acids: CASSLDPRVTEAFF. In nucleotides, the CDR3 is TGTGCCAGCAGCTTAGACCCGAGGGTAACTGAAGCTTTCTTT. The chain recombines TRBV11-3 with TRBJ1-1; D gene uncertain. Germline V lookup: CDR1 SGHNT, CDR2 YENEEA. The V gene lost 0 bases and the J gene lost 5 bases, with 10 bases spanning the gap. The CDR3 is 14 residues long.

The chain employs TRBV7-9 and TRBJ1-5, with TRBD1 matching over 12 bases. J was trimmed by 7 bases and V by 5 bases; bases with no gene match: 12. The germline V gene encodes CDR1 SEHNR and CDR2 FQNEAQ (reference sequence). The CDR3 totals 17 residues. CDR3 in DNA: TGTGCCAGCAGCCCCCCCGGGACAGGGGGCGCAGGCCAGCCCCAGCATTTT. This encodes CASSPPGTGGAGQPQHF.

The CDR3 region has the DNA TGTGCCACCAGCAGAGATTTGCGGGGGGACATCCTATCCGAGGGCTACACCTTC. It codes for CATSRDLRGDILSEGYTF. The rearrangement links TRBV15 to TRBJ1-2; D is possibly TRBD1 (6 bases). In germline, CDR1 is LNHNV, CDR2 YYDKDF (reference sequence). Trimming cost V 0 bases and J 8 bases, with 25 bases left between them. The CDR3 spans 18 residues.

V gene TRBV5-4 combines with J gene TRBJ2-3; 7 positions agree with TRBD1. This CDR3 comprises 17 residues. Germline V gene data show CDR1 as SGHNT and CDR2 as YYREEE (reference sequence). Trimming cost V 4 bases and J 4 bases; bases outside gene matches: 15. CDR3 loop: CASSKRTGPHLPDTQYF. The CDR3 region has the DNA TGTGCCAGCAGCAAACGGACAGGCCCCCATTTACCAGATACGCAGTATTTT.

The CDR3 here is CASSHSGSPYEQYF. CDR3 sequence (DNA): TGTGCCAGCAGCCATAGCGGGAGCCCCTACGAGCAGTACTTC. The genes are TRBV7-9 and TRBJ2-7, with 9 bases that match TRBD2. Germline-derived CDR1 and CDR2 are SEHNR and FQNEAQ (reference sequence). J was trimmed by 2 bases and V by 5 bases; bases with no gene match: 4. The CDR3 is 14 amino acids.

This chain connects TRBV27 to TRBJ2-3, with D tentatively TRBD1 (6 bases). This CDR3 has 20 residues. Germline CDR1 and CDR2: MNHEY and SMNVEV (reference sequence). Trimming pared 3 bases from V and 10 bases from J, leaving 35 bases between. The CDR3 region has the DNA TGTGCCAGCAGTTTTTATATCGCCCCTCTAGGCTCAGGGGCGGCCTTATCGCAGTATTTT. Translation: CASSFYIAPLGSGAALSQYF.

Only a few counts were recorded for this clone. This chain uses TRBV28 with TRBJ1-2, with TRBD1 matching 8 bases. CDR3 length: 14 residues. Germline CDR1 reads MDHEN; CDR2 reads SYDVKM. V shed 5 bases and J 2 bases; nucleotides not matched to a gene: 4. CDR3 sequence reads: CASSPWTGNYGYTF. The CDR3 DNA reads TGTGCCAGCAGTCCATGGACAGGGAACTATGGCTACACCTTC.